This passage covers 5 T cell receptor beta chains from one sample sequenced in a study of blood T cell repertoires in COVID-19. TCRdb's copy holds only in-frame clones and misses some; the assay was immunoSEQ multiplex PCR. The repertoire includes some 73,000 clones, 82% of them detected once, and 3.5% to 5% sits in the top ten. Sequencing was performed on peripheral blood. These receptors originate from a woman aged 60-75 years with acute or convalescent COVID-19.

The chain carries TRBV9 and TRBJ1-2, with 9 bases aligning to TRBD1. Germline CDR1 reads SGDLS; CDR2 reads YYNGEE. The V and J ends lost 2 bases and 7 bases, in that order; junction bases with no gene match: 9. This CDR3 region has 15 residues. The CDR3 is CASSVDTGGAAGYTF. Written as DNA, the CDR3 is TGTGCCAGCAGCGTCGATACAGGGGGCGCAGCTGGCTACACCTTC.

In DNA, the CDR3 is TGTGCCAGCAGTGACAGGACTAAAAATTACTTGACCTCTGGAAACACCATATATTTT. This sequence encodes CASSDRTKNYLTSGNTIYF. This chain uses TRBV6-1 with TRBJ1-3; the D is unclear. The CDR3 loop spans 19 amino acids. Germline assignment: CDR1 MNHNS and CDR2 SASEGT. V gave up 3 bases and J gave up 0 bases, with 21 bases separating them.

J is TRBJ1-1 and V is TRBV12-2. TRBV12-2 is designated a pseudogene. The CDR3 covers 15 residues. The CDR3 DNA reads as TGTGCAAGTCGCTTAAGCCCGGGGGGGTTCACTGAAGCTTTCTTT. It yields the protein CASRLSPGGFTEAFF.

V is TRBV30 and J is TRBJ1-5; possibly TRBD1 for D (5 bases). The CDR3 sequence is 14 residues long. Germline V gene lookup returns CDR1 GTSNPN and CDR2 SVGIG (reference sequence). Trimming left V 2 bases short and J 1 base short, with 9 bases between. CDR3 bases: TGTGCCTGGAGTCGGAGACAGAGCAATCAGCCCCAGCATTTT. Translated, it gives CAWSRRQSNQPQHF.

V and J are TRBV28 and TRBJ1-1; no clear D gene. The germline V gene has CDR1 MDHEN and CDR2 SYDVKM. V was cut by 1 base and J by 1 base, with 13 bases left in between. The CDR3 is 16 residues long. CDR3: CASSLSGVGRNTEAFF. In DNA form, the CDR3 reads TGTGCCAGCAGTTTATCAGGTGTAGGGAGGAACACTGAAGCTTTCTTT.